These 10 T cell receptor beta chains originate from one sample sequenced in a study of OX40 agonist ivuxolimab in advanced cancers. Only in-frame clones appear in the TCRdb table, and some are missing; sequencing was by immunoSEQ multiplex PCR. The sample lists tens of thousands of clones; more than 85% were seen once. The sequenced sample was CD4+ or CD8+ T cells sorted from blood, obtained in a trial of the OX40 agonist ivuxolimab. Receptor source: an adult with an advanced solid tumor such as melanoma, head and neck, liver or kidney cancer.

The gene calls are TRBV25-1 and TRBJ2-5; 7 nucleotides line up with TRBD2. This CDR3 region has 14 residues. Trimming removed 0 bases from V and 5 bases from J; junction bases left unmatched: 3. Germline-derived CDR1 and CDR2 are MGHDK and SYGVNS. CDR3 protein: CASSEYVGGETQYF. The CDR3, as DNA: TGTGCCAGCAGTGAATACGTGGGAGGGGAGACCCAGTACTTC.

About this clone itself: Mismatch with germline at one junction end may stem from a read error. The chain carries TRBV15 and TRBJ2-2; 9 bases align to TRBD2. Germline assignment: CDR1 LNHNV and CDR2 YYDKDF (reference sequence). The CDR3 length is 15 residues. CDR3 DNA: TGTGCCACCAGCGTTAGCGGGAGAGGCACCGGGAAGCTGTTTTTT. Protein: CATSVSGRGTGKLFF.

This clone was seen only a few times. The chain has TRBV30 and TRBJ1-5; 9 positions agree with TRBD1. Germline V gives CDR1 GTSNPN, CDR2 SVGIG (reference sequence). CDR3 length: 15 amino acids. Trimming took 3 bases from V and 3 from J; bases not matched to a gene: 6. This chain's CDR3 is CAWSRQGDINQPQHF. The CDR3 DNA follows: TGTGCCTGGAGCCGACAGGGGGATATCAATCAGCCCCAGCATTTT.

The CDR3 protein is CASSRTTGANQPQHF. The CDR3 DNA reads as TGTGCCAGCAGTAGAACAACAGGGGCCAATCAGCCCCAGCATTTT. The chain links TRBV27 to TRBJ1-5; 7 positions agree with TRBD1. The CDR3 extends over 15 amino acids. The trim removed 5 bases at V and 3 bases at J, leaving 7 bases unmatched. Germline V gene lookup returns CDR1 MNHEY and CDR2 SMNVEV (reference sequence).

The rearrangement joins TRBV28 to TRBJ1-5; 8 positions agree with TRBD1. Germline values: CDR1 MDHEN, CDR2 SYDVKM. The ends lost 2 bases at V and 2 bases at J; junction bases unmatched: 5. This CDR3 contains 16 residues. CDR3 sequence: CASSLPPGQGNQPQHF. The CDR3 DNA is TGTGCCAGCAGTTTACCCCCGGGACAGGGCAATCAGCCCCAGCATTTT.

The V and J genes are TRBV5-1 and TRBJ2-5; D may match TRBD1 or TRBD2 (5 bases each). CDR1 is SGHRS and CDR2 is YFSETQ in the germline V gene. Trimming shortened V by 0 bases and J by 4 bases, and 10 bases separated the two germline ends. The CDR3 runs to 14 residues. The CDR3 here is CASSLGAGAETQYF. CDR3 sequence (DNA): TGCGCCAGCAGCTTGGGAGCCGGGGCAGAGACCCAGTACTTC.

The J gene is TRBJ1-1, the V gene TRBV28, with D maybe TRBD1 (6 bases). V was trimmed by 1 base and J by 2 bases, leaving 11 bases between them. The CDR3 runs 15 residues. Germline CDR1 and CDR2: MDHEN and SYDVKM. The CDR3, as DNA: TGTGCCAGCAGTTTATTCGGCAGGGGTAACACTGAAGCTTTCTTT. Protein product: CASSLFGRGNTEAFF.

This sequence joins TRBV28 and TRBJ1-3; 9 nucleotides line up with TRBD1. This CDR3 is built from 15 residues. Germline V gives CDR1 MDHEN, CDR2 SYDVKM. The V segment lost 10 bases and the J segment 1 base; nucleotides outside the gene matches: 8. CDR3 loop: CATQTGGMSGNTIYF. CDR3 coding DNA: TGTGCCACTCAGACAGGGGGAATGTCTGGAAACACCATATATTTT.

This clone was picked up one time. This chain links TRBV6-6 with TRBJ2-2; D is possibly TRBD1 (6 bases). V shed 7 bases and J shed 3 bases, with 15 bases lying between them. CDR3 size: 15 residues. Germline V lookup: CDR1 MNHNY, CDR2 SVGAGI (reference sequence). For the CDR3, the DNA is TGTGCCAGCACCAAACAGGGTTTGGACACCGGGGAGCTGTTTTTT. Amino acids: CASTKQGLDTGELFF.

This chain links TRBV6-6 with TRBJ1-1; D not certain. With 4 bases removed from V and 5 bases from J, the gap between germline ends came to 11 bases. The germline V gene encodes CDR1 MNHNY and CDR2 SVGAGI (reference sequence). CDR3 length: 13 amino acids. This CDR3 is CASSFEVRTEAFF. The CDR3 DNA reads TGTGCCAGCAGTTTCGAGGTTCGAACTGAAGCTTTCTTT.